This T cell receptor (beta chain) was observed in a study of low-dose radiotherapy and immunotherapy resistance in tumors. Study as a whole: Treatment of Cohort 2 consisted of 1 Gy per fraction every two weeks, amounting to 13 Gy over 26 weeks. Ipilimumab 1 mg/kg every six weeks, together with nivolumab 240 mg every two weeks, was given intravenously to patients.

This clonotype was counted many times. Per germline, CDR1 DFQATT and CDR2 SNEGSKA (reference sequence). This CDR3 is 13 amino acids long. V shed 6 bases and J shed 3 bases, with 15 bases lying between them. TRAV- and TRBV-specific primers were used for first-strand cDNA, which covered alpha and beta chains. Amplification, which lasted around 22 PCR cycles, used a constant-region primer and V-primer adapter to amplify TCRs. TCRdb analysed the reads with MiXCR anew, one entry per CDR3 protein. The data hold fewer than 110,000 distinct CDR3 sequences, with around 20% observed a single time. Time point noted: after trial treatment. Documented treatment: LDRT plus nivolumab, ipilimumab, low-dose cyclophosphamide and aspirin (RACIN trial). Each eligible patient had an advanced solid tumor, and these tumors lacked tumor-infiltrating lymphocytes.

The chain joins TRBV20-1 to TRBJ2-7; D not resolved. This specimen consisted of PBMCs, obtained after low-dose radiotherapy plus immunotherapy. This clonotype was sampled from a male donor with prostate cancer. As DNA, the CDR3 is TGCAGTGCCGGCGGTATCGCCCACTACGAGCAGTACTTC. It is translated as CSAGGIAHYEQYF.